This TCR beta chain is from a study of blood T cell repertoires in COVID-19. In the study overall: COVID-19 samples collected from the United States, Italy and Spain covered acute and convalescent phases. The cDNA or gDNA used as material had been derived from T cells, B-cell-depleted T cells, or PBMCs.

Per the study methods: Using reference gene primer amplification, nucleated cell counts were estimated. The protocol was immunoSEQ multiplex PCR, while the TCRdb copy is restricted to in-frame clones and leaves out a portion. V and J calls and clone size are given by that table; D and trimming were obtained from the DNA. Counted here are 75,000 to 90,000 clones, over 80% occurring once; the ten biggest clones make up over 15%. Trimming cost V 5 bases and J 4 bases, with 8 bases left between them. The CDR3 is 13 amino acids. The germline V gene encodes CDR1 KGHDR and CDR2 SFDVKD. The chain links TRBV24-1 to TRBJ1-3; D is ambiguous. The sequencing input was peripheral blood. The TCR comes from an elderly man with active or convalescent COVID-19. The DNA for the CDR3 is TGTGCCACCAGTGCCCAGGCAGGAAACACCATATATTTT. Amino acid sequence: CATSAQAGNTIYF.